This T cell receptor beta chain emerged from a study of spatial heterogeneity in lung cancer. Study context: The count of detected beta-chain sequences consistently exceeded that of alpha-chain sequences. Across the raw uncorrected reads, a unique TCR and UMI combination was observed, on average, more than ten times.

The library protocol tagged each TCR cDNA with a unique molecular identifier. Each CDR3 protein is one row after TCRdb ran MiXCR on the 5' RACE reads. The sample holds about 38,000 distinct CDR3 sequences, 7.5% to 8% seen once. This clonotype occurred many times. Time point in this sample: sample taken at primary tumor resection. Sequencing covered unsorted whole RNA taken from tumor, nontumor lung or frozen PBMC. The input for sequencing was PBMCs, taken at surgery. This sequence was found in a male donor with early-stage non-small cell lung cancer.

CDR3 sequence: CASSLSRDRVDGYTF. CDR3 sequence (DNA): TGTGCCAGCAGCCTCTCCCGGGACAGGGTCGATGGCTACACCTTC. The chain uses TRBV6-5 and TRBJ1-2; 9 bases map to TRBD1. V shed 6 bases, J shed 6 bases, and the junction held 11 bases outside the gene matches. Germline V lookup: CDR1 MNHEY, CDR2 SVGAGI. The length of the CDR3 is 15 residues.